This T cell receptor beta chain was retrieved from a study of T cell responses to AZD1222 COVID-19 vaccine. General study findings and limits: Nearly half of spike-specific TCRs reportedly target variant regions that are unmutated in the B.1.351 and B.1.1.7 variants. Spike-specific TCR breadth and depth both grew after two AZD1222 doses.

Clones were sequenced by immunoSEQ multiplex PCR, and TCRdb holds only the in-frame ones, with some missing. In the table there are around 130,000 clones, just under 95% of which are singletons. With respect to this clone: What it binds is unknown.

Germline V gene sequence: CDR1 SQVTM, CDR2 ANQGSEA. V was cut by 0 bases and J by 8 bases, with 14 bases left in between. This CDR3 has 14 residues. The chain has TRBV29-1 and TRBJ2-1; D possibly corresponds to TRBD1 (6 bases). The sequence was collected from an adult in good health. The sample in question was peripheral blood, obtained on day 0 of AZD1222 vaccination. CDR3 region: CSVEDLGAGDEQFF. CDR3 DNA: TGCAGCGTTGAAGACCTGGGGGCTGGCGATGAGCAGTTCTTC.